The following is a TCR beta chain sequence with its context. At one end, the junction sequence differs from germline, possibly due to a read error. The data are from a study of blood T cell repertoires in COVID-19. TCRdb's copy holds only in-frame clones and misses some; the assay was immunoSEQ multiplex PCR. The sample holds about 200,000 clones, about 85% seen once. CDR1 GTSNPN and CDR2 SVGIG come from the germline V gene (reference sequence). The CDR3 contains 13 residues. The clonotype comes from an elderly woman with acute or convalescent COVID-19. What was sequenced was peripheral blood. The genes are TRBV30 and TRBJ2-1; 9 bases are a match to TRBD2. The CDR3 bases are TGTGCCTGGAGCCCCCCCCATAGCGGGAGCTGGATCTTC. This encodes CAWSPPHSGSWIF.